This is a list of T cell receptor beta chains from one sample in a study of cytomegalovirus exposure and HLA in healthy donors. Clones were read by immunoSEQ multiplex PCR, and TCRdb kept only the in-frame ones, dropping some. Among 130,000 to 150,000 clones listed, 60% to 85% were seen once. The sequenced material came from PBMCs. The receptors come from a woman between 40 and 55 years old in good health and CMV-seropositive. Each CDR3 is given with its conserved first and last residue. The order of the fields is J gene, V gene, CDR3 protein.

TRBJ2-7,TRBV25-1,CASKFPSSYEQYF
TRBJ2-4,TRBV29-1,CSSFPGQGTISKNIQYF
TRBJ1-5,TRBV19,CASSTGQVLGNQPQHF
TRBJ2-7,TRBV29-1,CSVLRGPEQYF
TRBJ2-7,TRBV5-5,CASSLALGLASYEQYF
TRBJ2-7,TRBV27,CASRGTPPSYEQYF
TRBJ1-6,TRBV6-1,CASSGEGGNSPLHF
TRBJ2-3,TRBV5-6,CASSLLEIGQYF
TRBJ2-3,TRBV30,CAWSVGGDRGLFSDTQYF
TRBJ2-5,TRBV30,CAWSEGGGAETQYF
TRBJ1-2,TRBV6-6,CASSYADPGQGAGYTF
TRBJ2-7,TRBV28,CASNRADRGRGEQYF
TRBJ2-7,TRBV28,CASSFRPSSYEQYF
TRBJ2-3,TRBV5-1,CASSLDLAGTADTQYF
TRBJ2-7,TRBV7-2,CASSPETNAYEQYF
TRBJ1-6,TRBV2,CASRAGAGAYNSPLHF
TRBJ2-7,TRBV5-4,CASSLGQGATYEQYF
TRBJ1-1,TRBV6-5,CASSYSSSNTEAFF
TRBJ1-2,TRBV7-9,CASSLGQYYGYTF
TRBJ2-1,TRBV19,CASSQAGALYNEQFF
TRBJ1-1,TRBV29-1,CSVEGSGEAFF
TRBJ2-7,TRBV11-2,CASSVPTTGSGEQYF
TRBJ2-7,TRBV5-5,CASSLAWRGNYEQYF
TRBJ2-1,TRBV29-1,CSVAGRGNSYNEQFF
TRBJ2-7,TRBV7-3,CASSLASGSYEQYF
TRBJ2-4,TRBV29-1,CSVHSGGAGYKNIQYF
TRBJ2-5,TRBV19,CASSLQSRLAGGETQYF
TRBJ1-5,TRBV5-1,CASSPPSPGNQPQHF
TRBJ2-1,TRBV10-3,CAISDGRGLDNEQFF
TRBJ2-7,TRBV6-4,CASSDWTSVHEQYF
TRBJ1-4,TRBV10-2,CASMDRGGNEKLFF
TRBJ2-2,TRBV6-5,CASRPPRGGAGELFF
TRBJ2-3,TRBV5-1,CASTPPTGGGPRPDTQYF
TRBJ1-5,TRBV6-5,CASSYDGYSNQPQHF
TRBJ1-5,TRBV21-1,CASSKSLGQGDGFNQPQHF
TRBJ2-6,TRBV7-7,CARVGDSGANVLTF
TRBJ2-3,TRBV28,CASTWGTSTDTQYF
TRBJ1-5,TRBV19,CASSINRVEPQHF
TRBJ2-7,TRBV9,CASSAWERAEQYF
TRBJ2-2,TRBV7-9,CASSSTAGGGSTGELFF
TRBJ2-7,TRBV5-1,CASSLQQGNEQYF
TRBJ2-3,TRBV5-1,CASSLGQILTDTQYF
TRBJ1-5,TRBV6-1,CASSKTGSNQPQHF
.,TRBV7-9,CASSLSDFEQYF
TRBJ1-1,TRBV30,CAWSAPGQGVNAEAFF